This T cell receptor beta chain stems from a study of T cell responses to AZD1222 COVID-19 vaccine. The CDR3 spans 14 residues. V shed 0 bases and J shed 2 bases, with 6 bases lying between them. Germline CDR1 reads SGHRS; CDR2 reads YFSETQ. Study-wide results and caveats: Clonal diversity was possibly underestimated, and the donors were mostly white British, with more females. The study sampled repertoires only after the peak T cell response.

Libraries were prepared by immunoSEQ multiplex PCR; TCRdb keeps only in-frame clonotypes and omits some of them. The data hold some 170,000 clones, with around 94% observed a single time. Regarding this clone: Its antigen is undetermined.

Second-dose groups at about 4 or about 12 weeks were pooled. The clonotype comes from an adult who received the AZD1222 COVID-19 vaccine. The starting material was peripheral blood, obtained 28 days after the second AZD1222 dose. This chain links TRBV5-1 with TRBJ1-3, with unresolved D. DNA of the CDR3: TGCGCCAGCAGCTTGGACATGGCTGGAAACACCATATATTTT. It yields the protein CASSLDMAGNTIYF.